The clone carrying this TCR beta chain was observed at least ten times. Its antigen is unknown. This entry is derived from a study of Graves' ophthalmopathy and Graves' hyperthyroidism. Study-level results: Blood samples also showed most expanded thyroid clonotypes exceeding 0.001 frequency.

Amplification of TCR beta CDR3 regions used RNA transcripts. Following a first-round RT-PCR that used HTBI primers, a second-round multiplex PCR was carried out. TCRdb analysed the multiplex PCR reads with MiXCR anew, one entry per CDR3 protein. The sample records more than 550,000 distinct CDR3 sequences, roughly two fifths being singletons. The germline CDR1 and CDR2 sequences are LNHDA and SQIVND (reference sequence). V lost 5 bases, J lost 2 bases, and 27 bases lay in between. The CDR3 is made up of 19 amino acids. Ophthalmopathy in the donors was of moderate-to-severe activity, with CAS ≥3, NOSPECS ≥4 and duration under 3 months.

This chain uses TRBV19 with TRBJ2-5; D is possibly TRBD1 (6 bases). This TCR derives from an adult man with Graves' ophthalmopathy. Specimen: peripheral blood. CDR3 amino acids: CASSYRVSRTANKQETQYF. CDR3 bases: TGTGCCAGTAGTTACAGGGTTTCAAGAACAGCGAACAAACAAGAGACCCAGTACTTC.